These T cell receptor beta chains were read from a single sample in a study of CXCR3-negative and CXCR3-positive naive CD8 T cells. TCRdb reprocessed the 5' RACE reads; each CDR3 protein has one entry and no DNA is given. This repertoire comprises 75,000 to 90,000 distinct CDR3 sequences; its ten largest clones make up 0.6% to 0.7%. Sequenced sample: naive CXCR3+ CD8+ T cells from blood. The receptors here all came from a human donor in good health. Some clones in this sample may be carry-over from other donors' samples. Both conserved end residues are part of each CDR3.

v_gene,j_gene,len,CDR3aa
TRBV4-3,TRBJ1-2,16,CASSQDGTVFLYGYTF
TRBV7-2,TRBJ2-3,16,CASSLVPSGGAFVQYF
TRBV20-1,TRBJ2-7,14,CSARFTSGGYEQYF
TRBV20-1,TRBJ2-7,15,CSASSLAGALYEQYF
TRBV28,TRBJ2-7,14,CASSRERESDEQYF
TRBV27,TRBJ2-1,17,CASSPLPGTGGGNEQFF
TRBV14,TRBJ2-1,15,CASSPAGWYDNEQFF
TRBV7-9,TRBJ2-7,16,CASSLTPSGRSLGQYF
TRBV29-1,TRBJ2-7,16,CSVEDLGQGAYYEQYF
TRBV6-5,TRBJ1-5,15,CASSPTLGINQPQHF
TRBV29-1,TRBJ2-1,22,CSVEALPRDIFLGLAGGNEQFF
TRBV20-1,TRBJ1-2,19,CSARPYAGQGAPLNYGYTF
TRBV28,TRBJ2-1,12,CASSAPGPEQFF
TRBV4-1,TRBJ2-3,15,CASSQDGVASDTQYF
TRBV5-6,TRBJ1-2,16,CASSLMSGFPNYGYTF
TRBV23-1,TRBJ2-1,14,CASSQWAGRNEQFF
TRBV7-2,TRBJ2-5,17,CASSLDPHRMVEETQYF
TRBV29-1,TRBJ2-1,14,CSSRGDRESNEQFF
TRBV3-1,TRBJ2-7,13,CASSQDTGYEQYF
TRBV5-1,TRBJ2-7,14,CASSSTGTGYEQYF
TRBV29-1,TRBJ2-1,11,CSVEGRGEQFF
TRBV4-1,TRBJ2-1,17,CASSQVGGGPKHNEQFF
TRBV4-3,TRBJ1-2,18,CASSQDHFPETGTYGYTF
TRBV28,TRBJ2-5,15,CASSNRQGGEETQYF
TRBV4-3,TRBJ2-1,18,CASSQAAPSSGSYNEQFF
TRBV19,TRBJ1-1,18,CASSIGGVGRVGRTEAFF
TRBV28,TRBJ2-7,16,CASSSRFRRQSVEQYF
TRBV29-1,TRBJ2-6,21,CSVEEWDIDTGGSSGANVLTF